The rows below give T cell receptor beta chains drawn from one sample of a study of blood T cell repertoires in COVID-19. The data were produced by immunoSEQ multiplex PCR, yet TCRdb's version contains in-frame clones alone and is incomplete. The data contain some 150,000 clones, roughly 84% of them seen just once; the ten biggest clones take up about 2.5%. The sequenced sample consisted of peripheral blood. The receptor source for this set is a human donor with acute or convalescent COVID-19. The donor label of this sample is uncertain. Both conserved end residues are part of each CDR3. The D gene is left open where the match is weak.

d_gene | len | j_gene | v_gene | CDR3aa | CDR3nt
TRBD1 | 15 | TRBJ1-1 | TRBV5-4 | CASSLAGGRDTEAFF | TGTGCCAGCAGCTTGGCAGGGGGACGAGACACTGAAGCTTTCTTT
TRBD2 | 15 | TRBJ2-3 | TRBV5-1 | CASSLAGGAEDTQYF | TGCGCCAGCAGCCTGGCGGGGGGAGCGGAAGATACGCAGTATTTT
TRBD1 | 14 | TRBJ1-6 | TRBV18 | CASSQGARNSPLHF | TGTGCCAGCTCACAGGGGGCGAGGAATTCACCCCTCCACTTT
- | 13 | TRBJ1-4 | TRBV30 | CAWSGTPGEKLFF | TGTGCCTGGAGCGGGACACCGGGGGAAAAACTGTTTTTT
TRBD2 | 19 | TRBJ2-2 | TRBV28 | CASRPLRTSGSIGTGELFF | TGTGCCAGCAGACCCCTCAGGACTAGCGGGAGTATAGGAACCGGGGAGCTGTTTTTT
TRBD1 | 16 | TRBJ1-4 | TRBV5-1 | CASSPPTGTFGEKLFF | TGCGCCAGCAGCCCACCGACAGGGACCTTCGGGGAAAAACTGTTTTTT
- | 15 | TRBJ1-4 | TRBV20-1 | CSASSRGVSGGKLFF | TGCAGTGCTAGTAGCAGGGGCGTATCGGGGGGGAAACTGTTTTTT
TRBD1 | 15 | TRBJ2-5 | TRBV3-1/TRBV3-2 | CASSLGRQGTETQYF | TGTGCCAGCAGCCTAGGCAGACAGGGGACAGAGACCCAGTACTTC
TRBD2 | 14 | TRBJ2-5 | TRBV28 | CASSPSGREETQYF | TGTGCCAGCAGCCCTAGCGGGAGGGAAGAGACCCAGTACTTC
- | 17 | TRBJ1-2 | TRBV9 | CASSVNLNRERVDGYTF | TGTGCCAGCAGCGTAAACCTAAACCGGGAAAGGGTCGATGGCTACACCTTC
- | 14 | TRBJ2-7 | TRBV3-1/TRBV3-2 | CASSRNRDNYEQYF | TGTGCCAGCAGCAGAAACCGGGACAACTACGAGCAGTACTTC
- | 14 | TRBJ1-2 | TRBV19 | CASSQSRTRGGYTF | TGTGCCAGTAGCCAAAGTAGAACCAGGGGCGGCTACACCTTC
TRBD1 | 14 | TRBJ2-3 | TRBV28 | CASRKGQGADTQYF | TGTGCCAGCAGGAAAGGACAGGGAGCAGATACGCAGTATTTT